This T cell receptor beta chain stems from a study of T cells expressing NK-cell markers (TCRdb year 2020). Broadly, across the study: Eight or nine donors provided sorted CD3+CD56+NKG2C+, CD3+CD56+NKG2C- and CD3+CD56-NKG2C+ T-cell subsets, whose TCR beta-chain repertoires were profiled. Of the eight sequenced donors, seven were found to be HCMV-seropositive and one was found to be HCMV-seronegative. The study sequenced eight donors, all healthy volunteers chosen at random: three men and five women. The libraries were sequenced on Illumina HiSeq 2000/2500, MiSeq or NextSeq, producing 2 x 150 bp reads. Paper-wide results and their limitations: For roughly six donors, the dominant CD3+CD56+NKG2C+ clonotypes were among the top 10 CD8+ clonotypes and accounted for about 1.0-7.5% of CD8+ T cells. Those dominant clonotypes were again the most abundant among CD3+CD56-NKG2C+ cells in a few donors, at roughly 28.3-60.1%. Whether the expanded NKG2C-expressing T cell clones were specific for HCMV antigens was left unclear.

A commercial ELISA kit detecting HCMV-specific IgG in serum was used to determine HCMV serostatus. Ficoll density gradient centrifugation was used to isolate peripheral blood mononuclear cells from blood. The reads were generated on an Illumina HiSeq 2000. TCR beta cDNA libraries were made by 5'RACE template switching that added a universal primer site and unique molecular identifiers. Priming for cDNA synthesis came from the TCR beta constant segment, and two successive PCR amplification steps followed. The source study handled its data this way. MIGEC was used to demultiplex reads and group the reads by UMI, and MiTCR was used to assemble and quantify clonotypes. To exclude erroneous sequences, any TCR cDNA sequence not supported by at least two reads was discarded. The tcR package was used for downstream repertoire analysis, and clonotypes were matched across fractions by CDR3 nucleotide sequence plus V segment. VDJmatch was used to annotate antigen specificity against VDJdb, with one amino acid substitution allowed in CDR3. Each CDR3 protein sequence appears as one entry after TCRdb reprocessed the reads, and no DNA is included. These V and J calls derive from TCRdb rather than the authors' analysis. The table for this sample shows 300,000 to 500,000 distinct CDR3 sequences. The ten largest clones add up to approximately 11% of the sample.

Worth noting for this clonotype: There is no known antigen for this receptor.

This clonotype originated in a woman aged 45-65 years in good health. Donor details come from another sample of the same person, matched by shared clones. The specimen was blood T cells: a sorted CD56 or NKG2C T cell subset, CD4+ or CD8+ T cells, or bulk PBMC T cells (not recorded which).

CDR3 reads: CASSQLLAFTGELFF. Recombination connected TRBV4-1 to TRBJ2-2; TCRdb's D call, TRBD2, is unchecked because there is no DNA. The cysteine opens and the phenylalanine closes a CDR3 of 15 amino acids. The entry carries no DNA sequence. Sequences MGHRA (CDR1) and YSYEKL (CDR2) are obtained from the germline V gene.